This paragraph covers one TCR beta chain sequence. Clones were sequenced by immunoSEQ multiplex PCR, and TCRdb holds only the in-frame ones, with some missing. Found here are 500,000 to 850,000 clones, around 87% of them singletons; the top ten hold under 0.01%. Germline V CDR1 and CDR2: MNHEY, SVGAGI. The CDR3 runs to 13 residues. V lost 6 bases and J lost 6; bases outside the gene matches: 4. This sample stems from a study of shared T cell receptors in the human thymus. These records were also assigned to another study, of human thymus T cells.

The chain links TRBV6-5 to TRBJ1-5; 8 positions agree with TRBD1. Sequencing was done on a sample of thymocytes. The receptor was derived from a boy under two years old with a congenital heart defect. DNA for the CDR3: TGTGCCAGCAGGGACAGGGTAGGTCAGCCCCAGCATTTT. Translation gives CASRDRVGQPQHF.